This T cell receptor (beta chain) was sequenced during a study of regulatory T cells in long-lasting Graves disease. This clonotype was seen ten or more times. The target antigen is unknown. The time point here: newly diagnosed GD, antithyroid drugs for less than 3 months. Extracted RNA from PBMCs served as the source of the TCR library. The patients included were those that came from an endocrinology department in Xi'an, China. Staff drew around 8.6 milliliters of peripheral blood into EDTA tubes. Relying on iRepertoire HTBI primers and Arm-PCR of CDR3 regions, the team built TCR beta libraries. Using its own MiXCR run on the multiplex PCR reads, TCRdb lists one record per CDR3 protein. The repertoire has about 540,000 distinct CDR3 sequences, approximately 15% of them found once; the top ten carry 10%. Between the trimmed V and J ends, which lost 7 bases and 3 bases, there was a span of 16 bases. The germline CDR1 and CDR2 sequences are SGDLS and YYNGEE. The CDR3 runs to 14 residues.

Study outcomes and limitations: Persistent Graves' patients showed reduced TCR diversity versus newly diagnosed patients.

These data also featured in a second study, about T cells in Graves' hyperthyroidism and ophthalmopathy. From that paper: A set of HTBI primers served as the primers for a first-round RT-PCR of the TCR CDR3.

This sequence originates from a man aged 25-45 years with Graves disease. This material consisted of peripheral blood mononuclear cells (PBMCs), taken at new diagnosis, from a patient treated with antithyroid drugs. The chain recombines TRBV9 with TRBJ1-2; no definite D call. CDR3 region: CASGGPTIDYGYTF. The CDR3, as DNA: TGTGCCAGCGGCGGACCGACGATTGACTATGGCTACACCTTC. Full variable domain (remainder filled in from reference TRBV9 and TRBJ1-2): DSGVTQTPKHLITATGQRVTLRCSPRSGDLSVYWYQQSLDQGLQFLIQYYNGEERAKGNILERFSAQQFPDLHSELNLSSLELGDSALYFCASGGPTIDYGYTFGSGTRLTVV.